This T cell receptor (beta chain) came from a study of T cells expressing NK-cell markers. Study background: Among the eight sequenced donors, seven tested HCMV-seropositive and one tested seronegative.

Germline V lookup: CDR1 SGHTA, CDR2 FQGNSA. The CDR3 has 11 amino acids. TCRdb reprocessed the 5' RACE reads and reports one entry per CDR3 protein, with no DNA. This sample contains about half a million distinct CDR3 sequences. The sequence was collected from a woman in her forties or fifties in good health. The gene calls are TRBV7-2 and TRBJ2-1; TCRdb selects TRBD1, and the lack of DNA leaves this call unchecked. The sequenced sample consisted of blood T cells: a sorted CD56 or NKG2C T cell subset, CD4+ or CD8+ T cells, or bulk PBMC T cells (not recorded which). CDR3 loop: CASSPGRNLFF.